This TCR beta chain is drawn from a study of CXCR3-negative and CXCR3-positive naive CD8 T cells. About this clonotype: Its cognate antigen is unknown.

UMI-tagged TRB cDNA libraries were built via 5' RACE. TCRdb reprocessed the 5' RACE reads and keeps a single row for each CDR3 protein, giving no DNA. Its table records 150,000 to 170,000 distinct CDR3 sequences. Regarding the study as a whole: More hydrophobic TRB CDR3s occurred in CXCR3-positive than in CXCR3-negative naive cells. In naive cells, CXCR3-negative and CXCR3-positive subsets had similar TRBV-TRBJ usage; memory cells differed.

Per germline, CDR1 SGHKS and CDR2 YYEKEE (reference sequence). The CDR3 has 16 amino acids. The sample consisted of naive CXCR3+ CD8+ T cells from blood. The subset here: CD45RO-CCR7+CD27+CD95- naive CD8+ T cells expressing CXCR3 (TNR3+). This receptor was obtained from a human donor in good health. Some clones in this sample may be carry-over from other donors' samples. V and J are TRBV5-5 and TRBJ2-3; TCRdb's D call of TRBD2 is untestable without DNA. The chain's CDR3 is CASSPEVAGVTDTQYF.